The 7 T cell receptor beta chains listed next were all sequenced from one sample in a study of T cell responses to AZD1222 COVID-19 vaccine. TCRdb's table, derived via immunoSEQ multiplex PCR, lists solely in-frame clones and lacks some. The sample carries approximately 150,000 clones, 90% recorded once. The sample in question was peripheral blood, obtained 28 days after the second dose of the MenACWY control vaccine. The receptors shown here come from an adult who received the MenACWY meningococcal vaccine as a control.

The chain carries TRBV5-1 and TRBJ1-4; D might be TRBD1 (5 bases). CDR3 length: 15 residues. Germline V lookup: CDR1 SGHRS, CDR2 YFSETQ. Trimming stripped 0 bases from V and 8 bases from J, with 14 bases between. DNA of the CDR3: TGCGCCAGCAGCTTGGACGGGACTTGGGGGGAAAAACTGTTTTTT. Translating gives CASSLDGTWGEKLFF. Full variable domain (outside the CDR3, taken from reference TRBV5-1 and TRBJ1-4): KAGVTQTPRYLIKTRGQQVTLSCSPISGHRSVSWYQQTPGQGLQFLFEYFSETQRNKGNFPGRFSGRQFSNSRSEMNVSTLELGDSALYLCASSLDGTWGEKLFFGSGTQLSVL.

The DNA for the CDR3 is TGTGCCAGCAGCTCAGGCTACGAGGCAACTAATGAAAAACTGTTTTTT. This gives the protein CASSSGYEATNEKLFF. This sequence joins TRBV11-2 and TRBJ1-4; D is undetermined. The CDR3 sequence is 16 residues long. The germline CDR1 and CDR2 sequences are SGHAT and FQNNGV. Trimming shortened V by 4 bases and J by 0 bases, and 12 bases separated the two germline ends.

The chain recombines TRBV6-2 or TRBV6-3 with TRBJ2-7; 14 nucleotides line up with TRBD2. Germline CDR1 and CDR2: MNHEY and SVGEGT. V trimming: 2 bases; J trimming: 2 bases; junction bases outside the gene matches: 8. The CDR3 contains 18 residues. The CDR3 DNA follows: TGTGCCAGCAGTTACGGGACTAGCGGGAGCTGGGTCCCCTACGAGCAGTACTTC. Translation gives CASSYGTSGSWVPYEQYF.

The chain is built from TRBV5-7 and TRBJ1-1; D not resolved. TRBV5-7 is marked as an open reading frame, function uncertain. The V and J ends lost 4 bases and 0 bases respectively, with 16 bases between them. The CDR3 consists of 16 residues. The CDR3 bases are TGTGCCAGCAGCCCAGGCGGCATCGAAATGAACACTGAAGCTTTCTTT. Translating it yields CASSPGGIEMNTEAFF.

This chain uses TRBV30 with TRBJ1-5; D perhaps matches TRBD1 (6 bases). V was trimmed by 0 bases and J by 11 bases, leaving 14 bases between them. CDR3 length: 13 residues. Germline lookup yields CDR1 GTSNPN and CDR2 SVGIG (reference sequence). CDR3 DNA sequence: TGTGCCTGGAGTGTACAGGGAGGGTCGGCCCAGCATTTT. Its translation: CAWSVQGGSAQHF. Drawing the rest from reference TRBV30 and TRBJ1-5, the complete variable domain is SQTIHQWPATLVQPVGSPLSLECTVEGTSNPNLYWYRQAAGRGLQLLFYSVGIGQISSEVPQNLSASRPQDRQFILSSKKLLLSDSGFYLCAWSVQGGSAQHFGDGTRLSIL.

This sequence joins TRBV28 and TRBJ1-2; D remains unclear. Germline CDR1 and CDR2: MDHEN and SYDVKM. V lost 9 bases and J lost 3, with 11 bases in between. The CDR3 has 12 residues. The CDR3 is CASMVRDYGYTF. The DNA for the CDR3 is TGTGCCAGTATGGTGAGGGACTATGGCTACACCTTC.

J is TRBJ2-1 and V is TRBV1; TRBD2 is the table's D call, not checked against the DNA. TRBV1 is described as a pseudogene. This CDR3 spans 18 amino acids. CDR3 sequence: CTSSQDLLLSGRAHEQFF. The CDR3 DNA follows: TGCACCAGCAGCCAAGATTTACTCCTTAGCGGGAGGGCCCATGAGCAGTTCTTC.